Included here is one T cell receptor (beta chain) sequence, with context. A second about 6 to 11 cycle PCR used barcoded and J-beta primers. Each cDNA molecule was tagged by a template-switch adaptor that had 12 random nucleotides. Via MiXCR, TCRdb re-called the 5' RACE reads, giving one row per CDR3 protein. Here the sample spans some 1.5 million distinct CDR3 sequences, 42% being singletons. This specimen belongs to a study of blood T cells in healthy people across ages. CDR1 and CDR2 (germline): MDHEN, SYDVKM. Trimming removed 1 base from V and 0 bases from J, with 7 bases in between. There are 16 residues in the CDR3.

Specimen: blood. V gene TRBV28 combines with J gene TRBJ1-6, with no clear D. The receptor's source is a woman under 30 in good health. CDR3 nucleotides: TGTGCCAGCAGTTTATATCTAAGCTCCTATAATTCACCCCTCCACTTT. This translates into CASSLYLSSYNSPLHF.